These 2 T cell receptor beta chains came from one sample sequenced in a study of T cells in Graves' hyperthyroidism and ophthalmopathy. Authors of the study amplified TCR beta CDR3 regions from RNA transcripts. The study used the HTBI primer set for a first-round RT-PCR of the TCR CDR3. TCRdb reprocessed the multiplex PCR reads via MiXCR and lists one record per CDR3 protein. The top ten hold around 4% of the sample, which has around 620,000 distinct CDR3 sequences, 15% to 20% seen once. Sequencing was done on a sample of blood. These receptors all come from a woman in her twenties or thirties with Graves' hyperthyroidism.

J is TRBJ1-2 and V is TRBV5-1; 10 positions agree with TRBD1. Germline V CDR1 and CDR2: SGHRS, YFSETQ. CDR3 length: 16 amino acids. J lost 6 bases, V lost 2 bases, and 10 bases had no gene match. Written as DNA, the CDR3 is TGCGCCAGCAGCTTCCTGTCGTCCGGGACAGGGGATGGCTACACCTTC. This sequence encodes CASSFLSSGTGDGYTF.

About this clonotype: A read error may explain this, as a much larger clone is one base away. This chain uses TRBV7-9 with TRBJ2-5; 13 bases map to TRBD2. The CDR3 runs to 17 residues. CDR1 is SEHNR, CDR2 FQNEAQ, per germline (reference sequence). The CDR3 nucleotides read TGTGCCAGCAGCTTATTGGGACTAGCGGGGATCCAAAAGACCCAGTACTTC. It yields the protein CASSLLGLAGIQKTQYF.